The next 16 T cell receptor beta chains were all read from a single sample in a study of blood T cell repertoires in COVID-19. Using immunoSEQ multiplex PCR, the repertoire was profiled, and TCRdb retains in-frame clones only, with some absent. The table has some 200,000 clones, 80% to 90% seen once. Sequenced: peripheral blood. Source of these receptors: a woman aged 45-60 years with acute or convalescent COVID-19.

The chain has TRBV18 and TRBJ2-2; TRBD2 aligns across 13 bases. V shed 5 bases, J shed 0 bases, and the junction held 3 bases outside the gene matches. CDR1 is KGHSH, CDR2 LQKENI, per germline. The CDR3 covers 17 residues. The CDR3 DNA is TGTGCCAGCTCAAGGACTAGCGGGGGTTCGAACACCGGGGAGCTGTTTTTT. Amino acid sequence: CASSRTSGGSNTGELFF.

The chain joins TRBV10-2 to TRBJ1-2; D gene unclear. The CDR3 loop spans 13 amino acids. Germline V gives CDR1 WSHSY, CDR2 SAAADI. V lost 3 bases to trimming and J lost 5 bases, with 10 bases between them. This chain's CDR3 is CASSDLRGYGYTF. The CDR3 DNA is TGCGCCAGCAGTGATTTACGGGGTTATGGCTACACCTTC.

The DNA of the CDR3 is TGTGCCAGCAGTTATCGATGGACAGGTTTTATGCGCTATGGCTACACCTTC. Its translation: CASSYRWTGFMRYGYTF. V usage is TRBV6-2 or TRBV6-3 and J usage is TRBJ1-2; 7 positions match TRBD1. Germline values: CDR1 MNHEY, CDR2 SVGEGT. This CDR3 region has 17 residues. The V segment lost 3 bases and the J segment 4 bases; nucleotides outside the gene matches: 14.

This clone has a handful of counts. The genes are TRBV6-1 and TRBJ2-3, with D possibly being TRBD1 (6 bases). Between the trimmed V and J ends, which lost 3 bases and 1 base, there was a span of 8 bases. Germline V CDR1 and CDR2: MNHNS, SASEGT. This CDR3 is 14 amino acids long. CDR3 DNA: TGTGCCAGCAGTGAGGGGGCAGGCACAGATACGCAGTATTTT. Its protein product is CASSEGAGTDTQYF.

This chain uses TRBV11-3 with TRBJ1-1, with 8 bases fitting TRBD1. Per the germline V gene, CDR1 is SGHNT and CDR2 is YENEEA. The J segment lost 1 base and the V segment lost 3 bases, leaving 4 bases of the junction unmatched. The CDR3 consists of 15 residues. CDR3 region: CASSFSDRGNTEAFF. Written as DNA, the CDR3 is TGTGCCAGCAGCTTCTCTGACAGGGGGAACACTGAAGCTTTCTTT.

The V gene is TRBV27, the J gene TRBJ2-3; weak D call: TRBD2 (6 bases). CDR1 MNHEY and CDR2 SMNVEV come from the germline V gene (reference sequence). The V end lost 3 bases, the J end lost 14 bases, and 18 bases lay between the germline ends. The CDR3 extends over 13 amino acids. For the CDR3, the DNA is TGTGCCAGCAGTTTGCCCCGGGACTTTCTGCTGTATTTT. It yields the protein CASSLPRDFLLYF.

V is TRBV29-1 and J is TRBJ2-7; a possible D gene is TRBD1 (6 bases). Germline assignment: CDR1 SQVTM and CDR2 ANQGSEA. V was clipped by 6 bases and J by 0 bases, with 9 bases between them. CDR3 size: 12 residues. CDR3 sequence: CSVADSSYEQYF. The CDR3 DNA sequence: TGCAGCGTGGCGGACAGCTCCTACGAGCAGTACTTC.

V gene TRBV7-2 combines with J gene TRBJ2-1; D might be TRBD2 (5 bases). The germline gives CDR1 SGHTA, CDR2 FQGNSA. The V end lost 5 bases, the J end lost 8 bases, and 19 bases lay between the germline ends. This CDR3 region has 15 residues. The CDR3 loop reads CASSKSRTRVDEQFF. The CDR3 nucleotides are TGTGCCAGCAGCAAAAGTAGGACGAGGGTCGATGAGCAGTTCTTC.

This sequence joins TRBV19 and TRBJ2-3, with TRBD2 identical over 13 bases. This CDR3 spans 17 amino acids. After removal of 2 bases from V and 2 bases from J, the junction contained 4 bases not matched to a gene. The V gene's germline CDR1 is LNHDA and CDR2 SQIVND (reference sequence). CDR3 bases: TGTGCCAGTAGTATAAGAACTAGCGGGGGGGTCACAGATACGCAGTATTTT. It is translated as CASSIRTSGGVTDTQYF.

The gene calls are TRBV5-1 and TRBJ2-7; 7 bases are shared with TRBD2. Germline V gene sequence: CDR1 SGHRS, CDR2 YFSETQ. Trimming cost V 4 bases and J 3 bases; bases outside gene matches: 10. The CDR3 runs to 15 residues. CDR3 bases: TGCGCCAGCAGCCCATCGGGGGGATCAAACTACGAGCAGTACTTC. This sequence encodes CASSPSGGSNYEQYF. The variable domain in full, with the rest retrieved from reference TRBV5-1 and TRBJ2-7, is KAGVTQTPRYLIKTRGQQVTLSCSPISGHRSVSWYQQTPGQGLQFLFEYFSETQRNKGNFPGRFSGRQFSNSRSEMNVSTLELGDSALYLCASSPSGGSNYEQYFGPGTRLTVT.

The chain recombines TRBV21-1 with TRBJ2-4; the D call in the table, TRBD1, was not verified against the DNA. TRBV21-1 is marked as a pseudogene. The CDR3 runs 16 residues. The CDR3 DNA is TGTGCCAGCGGCTGGGGACAGTTCCTAGCCAAAAACATTCAGTACTTC. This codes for CASGWGQFLAKNIQYF.

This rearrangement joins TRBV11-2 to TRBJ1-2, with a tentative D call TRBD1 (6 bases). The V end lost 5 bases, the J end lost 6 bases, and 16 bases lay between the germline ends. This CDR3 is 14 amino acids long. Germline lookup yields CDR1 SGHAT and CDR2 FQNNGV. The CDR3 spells CASSPTGGRDGYTF. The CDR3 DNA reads TGTGCCAGCAGCCCGACGGGGGGGCGAGATGGCTACACCTTC.

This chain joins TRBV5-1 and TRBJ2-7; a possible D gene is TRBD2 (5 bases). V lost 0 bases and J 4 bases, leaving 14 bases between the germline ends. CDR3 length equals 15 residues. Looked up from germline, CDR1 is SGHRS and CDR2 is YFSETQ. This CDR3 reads CASSLERQTTYEQYF. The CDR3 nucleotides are TGCGCCAGCAGCTTGGAGCGGCAGACTACTTACGAGCAGTACTTC.

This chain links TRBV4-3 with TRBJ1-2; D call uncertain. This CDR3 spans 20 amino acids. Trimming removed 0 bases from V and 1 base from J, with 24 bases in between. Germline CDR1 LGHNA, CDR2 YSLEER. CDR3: CASSQDFSEGTADLNYGYTF. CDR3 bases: TGCGCCAGCAGCCAAGATTTTTCGGAGGGTACAGCAGACCTTAACTATGGCTACACCTTC.

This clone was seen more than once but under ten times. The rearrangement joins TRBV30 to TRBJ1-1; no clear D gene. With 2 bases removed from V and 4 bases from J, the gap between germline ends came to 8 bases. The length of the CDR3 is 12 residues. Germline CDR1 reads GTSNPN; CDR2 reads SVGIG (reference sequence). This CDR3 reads CAWSSHGTEAFF. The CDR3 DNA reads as TGTGCCTGGAGTTCCCACGGCACTGAAGCTTTCTTT.

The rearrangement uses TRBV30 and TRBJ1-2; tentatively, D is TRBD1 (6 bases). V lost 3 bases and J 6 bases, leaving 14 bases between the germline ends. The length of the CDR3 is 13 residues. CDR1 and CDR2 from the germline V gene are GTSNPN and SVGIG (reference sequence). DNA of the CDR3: TGTGCCTGGAGCCGGGGGGCAGGGGATGGCTACACCTTC. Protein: CAWSRGAGDGYTF.